This T cell receptor (beta chain) was found in a study of blood T cell repertoires in COVID-19. Assay used: immunoSEQ multiplex PCR; TCRdb lists only in-frame clones, some missing. The sample carries a few hundred thousand clones, 80% to 85% recorded once. V shed 8 bases, J shed 0 bases, and the junction held 3 bases outside the gene matches. CDR1 and CDR2 (germline): MNHEY, SVGAGI. The CDR3 spans 14 residues. The receptor was isolated from a person aged 65 to 85 with COVID-19, enrolled during active disease. This chain connects TRBV6-5 to TRBJ2-1, with 8 bases fitting TRBD2. The source material was peripheral blood. The CDR3 protein is CASVGGGSYNEQFF. Here the CDR3 DNA reads TGTGCCAGCGTCGGGGGGGGCTCCTACAATGAGCAGTTCTTC.